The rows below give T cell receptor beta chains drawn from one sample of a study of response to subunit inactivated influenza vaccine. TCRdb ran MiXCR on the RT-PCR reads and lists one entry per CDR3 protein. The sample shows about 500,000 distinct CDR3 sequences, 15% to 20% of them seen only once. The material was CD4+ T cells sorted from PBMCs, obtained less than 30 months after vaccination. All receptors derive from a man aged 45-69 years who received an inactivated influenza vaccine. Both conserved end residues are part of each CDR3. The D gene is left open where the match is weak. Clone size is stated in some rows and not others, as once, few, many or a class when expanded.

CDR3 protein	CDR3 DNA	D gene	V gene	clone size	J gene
CASSLRTSKYEQYF	TGTGCCAGCAGTCTCCGGACTAGTAAATACGAGCAGTACTTC	TRBD2	TRBV12-3/TRBV12-4	NA	TRBJ2-7
CASSVTGWVTDTQYF	TGTGCCAGCAGTGTTACAGGGTGGGTCACAGATACGCAGTATTTT	NA	TRBV27	NA	TRBJ2-3
CASSKTGTFSYNEQFF	TGTGCCAGCAGCAAGACCGGGACCTTCTCCTACAATGAGCAGTTCTTC	NA	TRBV7-2	NA	TRBJ2-1
CATSRGSLAGGRETQYF	TGTGCCACCAGCAGAGGCTCTTTAGCGGGGGGCCGGGAGACCCAGTACTTC	TRBD2	TRBV15	few	TRBJ2-5
CASSQDGNGASAGYTF	TGCGCCAGCAGCCAAGATGGTAATGGGGCATCAGCGGGCTACACCTTC	NA	TRBV4-1	NA	TRBJ1-2
CASSVLGRMNTEAFF	TGCGCCAGCAGCGTCCTCGGACGGATGAACACTGAAGCTTTCTTT	NA	TRBV5-1	many	TRBJ1-1
CASSQDGRTGELFF	TGTGCCAGCAGCCAGGACGGAAGGACCGGGGAGCTGTTTTTT	NA	TRBV3-1	many	TRBJ2-2
CASSYSKWTSTDTQYF	TGTGCCAGCAGTTACTCGAAGTGGACCAGCACAGATACGCAGTATTTT	NA	TRBV6-5	NA	TRBJ2-3
CASSLRATNTGELFF	TGTGCCAGCAGCTTAAGAGCCACGAACACCGGGGAGCTGTTTTTT	NA	TRBV7-2	NA	TRBJ2-2
CASSLGGTGSYNEQFF	TGTGCCAGCAGCTTGGGCGGGACAGGGTCTTACAATGAGCAGTTCTTC	TRBD1	TRBV7-2	few	TRBJ2-1
CASSLEVSGGYTF	TGCGCCAGCAGCTTGGAGGTATCCGGCGGCTACACCTTC	NA	TRBV5-1	many	TRBJ1-2
CASSRSPGQGDYGYTF	TGTGCCAGCAGCCGCAGTCCGGGACAGGGCGACTATGGCTACACCTTC	TRBD1	TRBV4-2	NA	TRBJ1-2
CASSYSPGGRGSYNEQFF	TGTGCCAGCAGTTACTCACCAGGCGGGAGGGGATCCTACAATGAGCAGTTCTTC	TRBD2	TRBV6-5	NA	TRBJ2-1
CSARRGAADTQYF	TGCAGTGCTCGTCGGGGGGCGGCAGATACGCAGTATTTT	NA	TRBV20-1	NA	TRBJ2-3